The present entry profiles one T cell receptor (beta chain) with its context. The record originates from a study of blood T cell repertoires in COVID-19. Patients from Seattle were sampled longitudinally, starting during active infection. Method: immunoSEQ multiplex PCR; TCRdb's copy keeps in-frame clones and lacks some. The sample includes nearly 350,000 clones, about 90% of them seen just once. The V end lost 6 bases, the J end lost 2 bases, and 14 bases lay between the germline ends. Germline V gene sequence: CDR1 MNHEY, CDR2 SVGAGI. This CDR3 region has 15 residues. This clonotype originated in a woman between 45 and 65 years old with COVID-19, enrolled during active disease. V usage is TRBV6-5 and J usage is TRBJ2-1; TRBD1 is a possible D gene (6 bases). Sequencing was carried out using peripheral blood. CDR3 bases: TGTGCCAGCAGGCAAGACGGACAGCCCTACAATGAGCAGTTCTTC. This codes for CASRQDGQPYNEQFF.